A selection of T cell receptor beta chains follows, all from one sample in a study of STAT5B mutations in CD4+ large granular lymphocyte leukemia. TCRdb's copy holds only in-frame clones and misses some; the assay was immunoSEQ multiplex PCR. The sample lists about 3,700 clones; around 86% were seen once. The sequencing sample was made of CD4+ T cells from blood buffy coats. The receptors stem from a human donor in good health. CDR3s include the opening cysteine and the closing phenylalanine or tryptophan. The D gene is left open where the match is weak. The size field is filled for only some rows; it gives once, few, many or a size class.

j_call v_call d_call clone_size cdr3_aa cdr3_nt
TRBJ1-5 TRBV4-2 TRBD1 few CASSQETGGGQPQHF TGTGCCAGCAGCCAAGAGACAGGGGGTGGTCAGCCCCAGCATTTT
TRBJ1-1 TRBV4-3 - once CASSQDWESTEAFF TGCGCCAGCAGCCAAGACTGGGAAAGCACTGAAGCTTTCTTT
TRBJ1-6 TRBV30 TRBD1 - CAWDHRGFYNSPLHF TGTGCCTGGGATCACAGGGGGTTTTATAATTCACCCCTCCACTTT
TRBJ2-5 TRBV6-1 TRBD2 few CASSELAGAQETQYF TGTGCCAGCAGTGAACTAGCGGGAGCCCAAGAGACCCAGTACTTC
TRBJ1-1 TRBV7-9 - - CASSLEDRNTEAFF TGTGCCAGCAGCCTAGAAGACAGGAACACTGAAGCTTTCTTT
TRBJ2-1 TRBV4-3 - few CASSQDLAVGSYNEQFF TGCGCCAGCAGCCAAGATCTCGCCGTTGGATCCTACAATGAGCAGTTCTTC
TRBJ2-5 TRBV5-4 TRBD2 - CASSRSAGEGETQYF TGTGCCAGCAGCCGGTCAGCGGGAGAGGGGGAGACCCAGTACTTC
TRBJ2-6 TRBV7-9 - few CASSSTPGPGANVLTF TGTGCCAGCAGCTCGACGCCGGGGCCTGGGGCCAACGTCCTGACTTTC
TRBJ2-3 TRBV5-4 TRBD2 - CASSKLAGGITDTQYF TGTGCCAGCAGCAAACTAGCGGGAGGGATCACAGATACGCAGTATTTT
TRBJ2-3 TRBV9 - - CASSAGTSTATDTQYF TGTGCCAGCAGCGCCGGGACTTCGACCGCCACAGATACGCAGTATTTT
TRBJ1-4 TRBV2 TRBD1 - CATIRGRATNEKLFF TGTGCCACCATTAGGGGGCGCGCCACTAATGAAAAACTGTTTTTT
TRBJ1-1 TRBV30 - - CAWRRGENTEAFF TGTGCCTGGAGGAGGGGGGAGAACACTGAAGCTTTCTTT
TRBJ2-1 TRBV9 TRBD1 - CASSVMTGSEQFF TGTGCCAGCAGCGTCATGACAGGGTCTGAGCAGTTCTTC
TRBJ2-5 TRBV5-1 - - CASSLGTGQETQYF TGCGCCAGCAGCTTGGGGACGGGGCAAGAGACCCAGTACTTC
TRBJ2-3 TRBV11-2 - - CASSPIRDTQYF TGTGCCAGCAGCCCGATCCGGGATACGCAGTATTTT
TRBJ2-7 TRBV11-1 - - CASSFEGPSYEQYF TGTGCCAGCAGCTTTGAGGGGCCCTCCTACGAGCAGTACTTC
TRBJ2-1 TRBV6-5 TRBD1 - CASSPQAGGSDEQFF TGTGCCAGCAGCCCCCAGGCAGGGGGCTCGGATGAGCAGTTCTTC
TRBJ1-5 TRBV9 - - CASSVEGADQPQHF TGTGCCAGCAGCGTAGAGGGAGCCGACCAGCCCCAGCATTTT
TRBJ2-1 TRBV19 TRBD2 - CASSISGRAANEQFF TGTGCCAGTAGTATTAGCGGGAGGGCCGCGAATGAGCAGTTCTTC
TRBJ2-2 TRBV10-2 - - CASSEWGGELFF TGCGCCAGCAGTGAGTGGGGGGGGGAGCTGTTTTTT
TRBJ1-5 TRBV6-5 - - CASSYSRGGNQPQHF TGTGCCAGCAGTTACTCGAGGGGGGGGAATCAGCCCCAGCATTTT
TRBJ2-7 TRBV28 TRBD2 - CASSLRVLAGGQNEQYF TGTGCCAGCAGTTTACGGGTACTAGCGGGAGGGCAAAACGAGCAGTACTTC
TRBJ2-7 TRBV10-3 TRBD2 - CAISESPSGRSAYEQYF TGTGCCATCAGTGAGTCCCCTAGCGGGAGGTCGGCCTACGAGCAGTACTTC
TRBJ1-2 TRBV11-2 - - CASSFPAGRGYTF TGTGCCAGCAGCTTTCCGGCGGGTAGAGGCTACACCTTC
TRBJ2-1 TRBV7-6 - - CASSLGLSSYNEQFF TGTGCCAGCAGCTTAGGGCTCAGCTCCTACAATGAGCAGTTCTTC
TRBJ2-7 TRBV4-1 - - CASAQGGGSYEQYF TGCGCCAGCGCCCAAGGGGGCGGGAGCTACGAGCAGTACTTC
TRBJ2-7 TRBV27 TRBD2 - CASGLAGSNPYEQYF TGTGCCAGCGGCCTAGCGGGGTCCAACCCCTACGAGCAGTACTTC
TRBJ2-7 TRBV19 - few CASTDNALGSYEQYF TGTGCCAGTACCGATAACGCCCTAGGCTCCTACGAGCAGTACTTC
TRBJ2-1 TRBV19 - - CASSIPGPSYNEQFF TGTGCCAGTAGTATACCGGGACCGTCCTACAATGAGCAGTTCTTC
TRBJ1-4 TRBV27 - - CASSFLGTEKLFF TGTGCCAGCAGTTTCCTCGGGACAGAAAAACTGTTTTTT
TRBJ2-5 TRBV27 - - CASSPGAGVGYF TGTGCCAGCAGCCCGGGGGCGGGAGTAGGGTACTTC
TRBJ2-7 TRBV5-4 - - CASSLARGSLYEQYF TGTGCCAGCAGCTTGGCTAGGGGGTCTCTCTACGAGCAGTACTTC
TRBJ1-5 TRBV4-3 - - CASSLVSGQPQHF TGCGCCAGCAGCTTAGTCTCGGGACAGCCCCAGCATTTT
TRBJ1-6 TRBV9 - - CASSRGGGASPLHF TGTGCCAGCAGCAGAGGCGGGGGGGCTTCACCCCTCCACTTT
TRBJ2-1 TRBV7-9 - - CASSPSTLERDEQFF TGTGCCAGCAGCCCCTCCACCCTCGAGCGGGATGAGCAGTTCTTC
TRBJ1-6 TRBV6-6 - - CASSLRDANSPLHF TGTGCCAGCAGCCTCCGGGACGCAAATTCACCCCTCCACTTT
TRBJ2-1 TRBV27 TRBD2 - CASSLAWVAGAEQFF TGTGCCAGCAGTTTAGCCTGGGTAGCGGGAGCTGAGCAGTTCTTC
TRBJ2-5 TRBV9 - - CASSVGQYQETQYF TGTGCCAGCAGCGTAGGACAGTACCAAGAGACCCAGTACTTC
TRBJ2-1 TRBV9 - - CASSEGPGDEQFF TGTGCCAGCAGCGAGGGGCCGGGGGATGAGCAGTTCTTC
TRBJ2-1 TRBV4-3 TRBD2 - CASSQDLAEGNEQFF TGCGCCAGCAGCCAAGACCTAGCGGAGGGTAATGAGCAGTTCTTC
TRBJ1-1 TRBV28 TRBD1 - CASSFPGTGANTEAFF TGTGCCAGCAGTTTTCCCGGGACAGGGGCGAACACTGAAGCTTTCTTT
TRBJ2-3 TRBV5-3 - once CARSLVREPTDTQYF TGTGCCAGAAGCTTGGTGCGGGAACCCACAGATACGCAGTATTTT
TRBJ2-7 TRBV27 TRBD2 - CATSGTSSYEQYF TGTGCCACGTCAGGGACTAGCTCCTACGAGCAGTACTTC
TRBJ2-1 TRBV7-3 - - CASSSDGTYNEQFF TGTGCCAGCAGCTCAGACGGGACCTACAATGAGCAGTTCTTC